This passage covers 24 T cell receptor beta chains from one sample sequenced in a study of radiation and T cells in renal cell carcinoma. Profiled with immunoSEQ multiplex PCR; TCRdb holds only in-frame clones, not every one. The data contain some 150,000 clones, over 80% of them singletons. As for time point: blood 2 weeks post-SBRT. This sample's treatment: 15 Gy SBRT to primary tumor, nephrectomy 4 weeks later. The sample here was blood, taken from a patient whose treatment included radiotherapy and nephrectomy. These receptors all come from a woman in her fifties or sixties with renal cell carcinoma.

The CDR3 is CASSLQTLASPLHF. The CDR3 bases are TGTGCCAGCAGCTTACAAACCCTGGCCTCACCCCTCCACTTT. The gene calls are TRBV7-2 and TRBJ1-6; unclear D gene. This CDR3 contains 14 residues. V gave up 2 bases and J gave up 10 bases, with 12 bases separating them. Germline values: CDR1 SGHTA, CDR2 FQGNSA.

The chain has TRBV25-1 and TRBJ1-2, with a tentative D call TRBD1 (5 bases). The germline gives CDR1 MGHDK, CDR2 SYGVNS. This CDR3 region has 13 residues. V lost 2 bases, J lost 5 bases, and 9 bases lay in between. CDR3 protein: CASSERGGYGYTF. The DNA for the CDR3 is TGTGCCAGCAGTGAACGGGGGGGGTATGGCTACACCTTC.

This clone has just one count. The J gene is TRBJ1-1, the V gene TRBV15, with 9 bases fitting TRBD1. The V and J ends lost 3 bases and 3 bases, in that order; junction bases with no gene match: 11. This CDR3 has 17 residues. Germline-derived CDR1 and CDR2 are LNHNV and YYDKDF (reference sequence). For the CDR3, the DNA is TGTGCCACCAGCAGGGGACAGGGAGGGCGGTTGGACACTGAAGCTTTCTTT. The encoded protein is CATSRGQGGRLDTEAFF.

The chain couples TRBV7-2 to TRBJ2-3; 9 nucleotides line up with TRBD2. J was trimmed by 5 bases and V by 1 base; bases with no gene match: 7. Germline CDR1 is SGHTA and CDR2 is FQGNSA. CDR3 length equals 16 residues. CDR3 loop: CASSLVAGGLRDTQYF. CDR3 sequence (DNA): TGTGCCAGCAGCTTAGTGGCGGGGGGGCTTCGAGATACGCAGTATTTT.

V gene TRBV4-1 combines with J gene TRBJ2-7; D call uncertain. Per the germline V gene, CDR1 is MGHRA and CDR2 is YSYEKL. The CDR3 is made up of 14 amino acids. With 4 bases removed from V and 0 bases from J, the gap between germline ends came to 10 bases. The CDR3 DNA reads TGCGCCAGCAGCCTCCCGACGGGCTCCTACGAGCAGTACTTC. Its translation: CASSLPTGSYEQYF.

This chain uses TRBV19 with TRBJ2-7; no reliable D call. Germline assignment: CDR1 LNHDA and CDR2 SQIVND (reference sequence). The CDR3 spans 13 residues. V was shortened by 1 base and J by 4 bases, with 8 bases between the two germline ends. The CDR3 loop is CASSIGGKYEQYF. CDR3 in DNA: TGTGCCAGTAGTATAGGTGGGAAATACGAGCAGTACTTC.

The chain has TRBV6-6 and TRBJ1-2, with 11 nucleotides matching TRBD1. The germline V gene encodes CDR1 MNHNY and CDR2 SVGAGI (reference sequence). V lost 8 bases to trimming and J lost 1 base; unmatched junction nucleotides: 3. This CDR3 region has 14 residues. In nucleotides, the CDR3 is TGTGCCAGCGGACAGGGGGCTTTTAACTATGGCTACACCTTC. Protein sequence: CASGQGAFNYGYTF.

This clone was seen a few times. The chain recombines TRBV4-1 with TRBJ1-5; D is uncertain. This CDR3 contains 13 residues. Per the germline V gene, CDR1 is MGHRA and CDR2 is YSYEKL. Trimming left V 0 bases short and J 7 bases short, with 7 bases between. The CDR3 protein is CASSQDWRQPQHF. The CDR3 DNA follows: TGCGCCAGCAGCCAAGATTGGAGGCAGCCCCAGCATTTT.

This clone was found a few times. The genes are TRBV4-3 and TRBJ1-1; D is undetermined. This CDR3 region has 13 residues. Trimming took off 0 bases at V and 8 bases at J, with 10 bases between the two ends. The V gene's germline CDR1 is LGHNA and CDR2 YSLEER. This CDR3 reads CASSQDRGREAFF. For the CDR3, the DNA is TGCGCCAGCAGCCAAGATCGGGGTAGGGAAGCTTTCTTT.

This sequence joins TRBV29-1 and TRBJ1-1, with TRBD1 as a possible D gene (6 bases). The CDR3 loop spans 16 amino acids. Germline CDR1 is SQVTM and CDR2 is ANQGSEA. V was cut by 0 bases and J by 1 base, with 15 bases left in between. The CDR3 DNA is TGCAGCGTTGAAGATCTTGGATTAGGGGGGAACACTGAAGCTTTCTTT. Translating it yields CSVEDLGLGGNTEAFF.

The chain employs TRBV7-9 and TRBJ1-1; weak D call: TRBD1 (5 bases). V lost 5 bases, J lost 0 bases, and 10 bases lay in between. The CDR3 is made up of 14 amino acids. Germline V gives CDR1 SEHNR, CDR2 FQNEAQ (reference sequence). The CDR3 nucleotides are TGTGCCAGCAGCGTGGGGCAGCTGAACACTGAAGCTTTCTTT. Residues: CASSVGQLNTEAFF.

This clone was counted a single time. V gene TRBV10-1 combines with J gene TRBJ2-3, with a weak D call TRBD1 (7 bases). The CDR3 covers 17 residues. Per germline, CDR1 WNHNN and CDR2 SYGVQD (reference sequence). V was pared by 7 bases and J by 3 bases, with 23 bases between. The CDR3 DNA sequence: TGCGCCAGCAAAGGGCGGGATGATGACAGGGTGACAGATACGCAGTATTTT. Amino acid sequence: CASKGRDDDRVTDTQYF.

The V gene is TRBV7-9, the J gene TRBJ2-1; TRBD2 agrees at 7 bases. The trim removed 3 bases at V and 9 bases at J, leaving 17 bases unmatched. Germline lookup yields CDR1 SEHNR and CDR2 FQNEAQ (reference sequence). The CDR3 length is 17 residues. The CDR3 is CASSLGGWRGSNGEQFF. DNA of the CDR3: TGTGCCAGCAGCTTGGGAGGATGGCGGGGGAGTAATGGTGAGCAGTTCTTC.

The genes are TRBV18 and TRBJ1-6, with no clear D. Germline V gene lookup returns CDR1 KGHSH and CDR2 LQKENI. Trimming removed 3 bases from V and 5 bases from J, with 14 bases in between. This CDR3 region has 16 residues. The CDR3 reads CASSPEQSSDNSPLHF. CDR3 coding DNA: TGTGCCAGCTCACCGGAACAGTCGTCCGATAATTCACCCCTCCACTTT.

This chain links TRBV19 with TRBJ1-6; a weak D match, TRBD1 (5 bases). This CDR3 has 14 amino acids. Trimming took off 10 bases at V and 13 bases at J, with 23 bases between the two ends. Germline V gives CDR1 LNHDA, CDR2 SQIVND (reference sequence). The CDR3 loop is CATKTTEGQLPLHF. The CDR3 nucleotides read TGTGCCACCAAGACGACGGAGGGGCAACTGCCCCTCCACTTT.

CDR3 protein: CATQGQAYEQYF. CDR3 DNA sequence: TGTGCCACCCAAGGACAGGCCTACGAGCAGTACTTC. This chain links TRBV6-1 with TRBJ2-7; 7 bases map to TRBD1. This CDR3 is 12 amino acids long. Germline CDR1 and CDR2: MNHNS and SASEGT. Losses at the gene ends were 10 bases for V and 2 bases for J; bases not matched to a gene: 5.

The chain couples TRBV4-1 to TRBJ1-5; D ambiguous. Germline V gives CDR1 MGHRA, CDR2 YSYEKL. V lost 0 bases, J lost 0 bases, and 12 bases lay in between. The CDR3 is 17 residues long. Here the CDR3 reads CASSQEFSDFSNQPQHF. The DNA of the CDR3 is TGCGCCAGCAGCCAAGAATTTTCGGACTTTAGCAATCAGCCCCAGCATTTT.

V is TRBV10-3 and J is TRBJ1-1, with TRBD1 matching over 11 bases. Germline lookup yields CDR1 ENHRY and CDR2 SYGVKD. The CDR3 has 14 amino acids. Unmatched junction bases numbered 3, after V lost 4 bases and J lost 5 bases. The CDR3 loop reads CAISGTGGATEAFF. CDR3 coding DNA: TGTGCCATCAGTGGGACAGGGGGCGCGACTGAAGCTTTCTTT.

The chain has TRBV5-5 and TRBJ2-7; 7 bases agree with TRBD1. In germline, CDR1 is SGHKS, CDR2 YYEKEE (reference sequence). The CDR3 loop spans 14 amino acids. V was clipped by 5 bases and J by 2 bases; unmatched bases: 7. The CDR3 protein is CASRSDRFPYEQYF. As DNA, the CDR3 is TGTGCCAGCAGGTCGGACAGGTTTCCCTACGAGCAGTACTTC.

This clone appeared once. This sequence joins TRBV6-1 and TRBJ1-1, with unresolved D. V lost 6 bases, J lost 0 bases, and 8 bases lay in between. Per germline, CDR1 MNHNS and CDR2 SASEGT. The CDR3 runs 13 residues. The CDR3 bases are TGTGCCAGCAGGCGGTCGGTGAACACTGAAGCTTTCTTT. Translated: CASRRSVNTEAFF.

The genes are TRBV7-2 and TRBJ1-6; D not certain. This CDR3 is 14 amino acids long. Trimming took off 4 bases at V and 3 bases at J, with 7 bases between the two ends. CDR1 and CDR2 from the germline V gene are SGHTA and FQGNSA. CDR3 protein: CASSSDGYNSPLHF. In DNA, the CDR3 is TGTGCCAGCAGCTCCGACGGCTATAATTCACCCCTCCACTTT.

This chain uses TRBV4-1 with TRBJ1-4, with D uncertain. CDR1 MGHRA and CDR2 YSYEKL come from the germline V gene. Trimming removed 0 bases at V and 8 bases at J, with 4 bases between. The CDR3 totals 12 residues. The CDR3 DNA is TGCGCCAGCAGCCAAGACGGGGAAAAACTGTTTTTT. Its protein is CASSQDGEKLFF.

The rearrangement joins TRBV10-2 to TRBJ1-4; tentative D call: TRBD1 (5 bases). The CDR3 length is 14 residues. V was clipped by 2 bases and J by 7 bases, with 11 bases between them. CDR1 and CDR2 from the germline V gene are WSHSY and SAAADI. The CDR3 spells CASSEAGVGEKLFF. CDR3 bases: TGCGCCAGCAGTGAGGCGGGGGTTGGTGAAAAACTGTTTTTT.

The chain combines TRBV11-2 with TRBJ2-3; D call uncertain. CDR3 length: 11 residues. Trimming took off 7 bases at V and 6 bases at J, with 8 bases between the two ends. Germline V gene lookup returns CDR1 SGHAT and CDR2 FQNNGV. The CDR3: CASNNLDTQYF. In DNA form, the CDR3 reads TGTGCCAGCAACAACCTCGATACGCAGTATTTT. The variable domain in full, with the rest retrieved from reference TRBV11-2 and TRBJ2-3, is EAGVAQSPRYKIIEKRQSVAFWCNPISGHATLYWYQQILGQGPKLLIQFQNNGVVDDSQLPKDRFSAERLKGVDSTLKIQPAKLEDSAVYLCASNNLDTQYFGPGTRLTVL.